This T cell receptor beta chain was sequenced during a study of blood T cell repertoires in COVID-19. In the study overall: Collection of acute and convalescent COVID-19 samples took place in the United States, Italy and Spain. Nucleic acid was either cDNA or gDNA, and it came from T cells, B-cell-depleted T cells, or PBMCs.

The trim removed 7 bases at V and 6 bases at J, leaving 8 bases unmatched. Germline V lookup: CDR1 WNHNN, CDR2 SYGVQD (reference sequence). The CDR3 has 17 residues. Original data processing: It was from reference gene primer amplification that nucleated cell counts were estimated. Using immunoSEQ multiplex PCR, the repertoire was profiled, and TCRdb retains in-frame clones only, with some absent. The DNA was the basis for D and trimming; V, J and clone size are from that table. This sample has 150,000 to 200,000 clones; 70% to 90% occur once, and the top ten carry approximately 8%. This TCR was sampled from a man aged 55 to 70 with acute or convalescent COVID-19. The sequenced sample was peripheral blood. The chain recombines TRBV10-1 with TRBJ2-2; 16 positions match TRBD2. The CDR3 region is CASTAGLAGGPSGELFF. The DNA of the CDR3 is TGCGCCAGCACCGCGGGACTAGCGGGAGGGCCCTCCGGGGAGCTGTTTTTT.